This TCR beta chain came from a study of OX40 agonist ivuxolimab in advanced cancers. V was cut by 0 bases and J by 0 bases, with 10 bases left in between. This CDR3 has 15 amino acids. Germline values: CDR1 SGHTS, CDR2 YDEGEE. Method: immunoSEQ multiplex PCR; TCRdb's copy keeps in-frame clones and lacks some. In the table there are around 34,000 clones, 81% of which are singletons. The input for sequencing was CD4+ or CD8+ T cells sorted from blood, taken in a trial of the OX40 agonist ivuxolimab. The chain has TRBV5-8 and TRBJ2-7; a weak D match, TRBD2 (6 bases). The receptor was isolated from an adult with an advanced solid tumor such as melanoma, head and neck, liver or kidney cancer. The CDR3, as DNA: TGTGCCAGCAGCTTGGGCGGGGCCCACTCCTACGAGCAGTACTTC. As protein: CASSLGGAHSYEQYF.